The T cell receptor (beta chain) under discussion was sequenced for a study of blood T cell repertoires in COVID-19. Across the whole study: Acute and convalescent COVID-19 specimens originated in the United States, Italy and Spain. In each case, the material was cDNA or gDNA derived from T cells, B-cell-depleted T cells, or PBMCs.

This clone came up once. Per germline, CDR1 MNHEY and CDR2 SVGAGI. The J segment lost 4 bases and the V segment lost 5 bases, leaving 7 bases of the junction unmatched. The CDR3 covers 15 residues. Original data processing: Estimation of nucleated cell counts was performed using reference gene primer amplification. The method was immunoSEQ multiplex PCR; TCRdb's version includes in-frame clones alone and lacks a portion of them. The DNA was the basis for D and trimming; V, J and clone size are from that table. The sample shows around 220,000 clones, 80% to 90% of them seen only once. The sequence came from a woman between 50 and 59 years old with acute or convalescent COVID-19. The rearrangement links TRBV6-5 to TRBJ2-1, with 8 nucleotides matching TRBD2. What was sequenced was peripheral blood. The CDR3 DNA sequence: TGTGCCAGCAGTACCCAGCGGGAGACTTACAATGAGCAGTTCTTC. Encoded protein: CASSTQRETYNEQFF.